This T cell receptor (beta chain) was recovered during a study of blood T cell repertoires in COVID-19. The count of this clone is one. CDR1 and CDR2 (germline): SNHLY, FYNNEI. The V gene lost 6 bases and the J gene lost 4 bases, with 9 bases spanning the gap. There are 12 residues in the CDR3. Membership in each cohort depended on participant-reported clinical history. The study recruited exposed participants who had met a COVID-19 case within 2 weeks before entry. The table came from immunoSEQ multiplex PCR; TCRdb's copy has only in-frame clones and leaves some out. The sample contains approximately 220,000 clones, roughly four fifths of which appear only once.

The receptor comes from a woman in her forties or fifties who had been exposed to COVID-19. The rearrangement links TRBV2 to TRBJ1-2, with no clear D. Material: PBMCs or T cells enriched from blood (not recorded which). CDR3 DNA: TGTGCCAGCAGGCTAGGTTTCTATGGCTACACCTTC. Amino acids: CASRLGFYGYTF.